These T cell receptor beta chains were read from a single sample in a study of blood T cell repertoires in COVID-19. The table came from immunoSEQ multiplex PCR; TCRdb's copy has only in-frame clones and leaves some out. The sample lists under 200,000 clones, 84% occurring once. Input material: peripheral blood. Receptor source: a man between 65 and 85 years old with active or convalescent COVID-19. Both conserved end residues are part of each CDR3. Each record gives: clone size, CDR3 length, V gene, D gene, J gene, CDR3 protein, CDR3 DNA. A D gene is named only where the DNA matches it firmly. Clone size is given for some rows only: seen once, a few or many times, or a class if the clone is expanded.

many	13	TRBV5-4	.	TRBJ1-2	CASSTLGDYGYTF	TGTGCCAGCAGTACTCTCGGGGACTATGGCTACACCTTC
.	14	TRBV5-1	.	TRBJ1-5	CASSLGGRGQPQHF	TGCGCCAGCAGCTTGGGGGGGCGCGGTCAGCCCCAGCATTTT
.	14	TRBV7-2	.	TRBJ2-3	CASRQTSSADTQYF	TGTGCCAGCAGACAGACTAGTTCGGCAGATACGCAGTATTTT
.	15	TRBV6-5	TRBD1	TRBJ2-3	CASSPGTGVGDTQYF	TGTGCCAGCAGTCCCGGGACAGGGGTCGGAGATACGCAGTATTTT
.	17	TRBV3-1/TRBV3-2	TRBD2	TRBJ2-5	CASSQGLAGAHQETQYF	TGTGCCAGCAGCCAAGGGCTAGCGGGGGCCCACCAAGAGACCCAGTACTTC
few	14	TRBV9	.	TRBJ1-1	CASSPFSGGGEAFF	TGTGCCAGCAGCCCCTTCTCGGGGGGCGGTGAAGCTTTCTTT
.	14	TRBV10-3	TRBD1	TRBJ1-4	CAISRDRPNEKLFF	TGTGCCATCAGCCGGGACAGGCCTAATGAAAAACTGTTTTTT
once	15	TRBV30	.	TRBJ1-5	CAWSEELTANQPQHF	TGTGCCTGGAGTGAGGAGCTCACGGCCAATCAGCCCCAGCATTTT
once	14	TRBV28	.	TRBJ1-3	CASSLGGAGNTIYF	TGTGCCAGCAGTTTAGGAGGGGCCGGAAACACCATATATTTT
.	16	TRBV6-2/TRBV6-3	TRBD1	TRBJ1-3	CASSSRRGLDGNTIYF	TGTGCCAGCAGTTCCCGAAGGGGGCTAGATGGAAACACCATATATTTT
.	14	TRBV2	.	TRBJ1-3	CASSTRLGRNTIYF	TGTGCCAGCAGTACCCGGTTGGGGCGGAACACCATATATTTT
.	14	TRBV6-1	TRBD2	TRBJ2-5	CASWTPWGGETQYF	TGTGCCAGCTGGACTCCTTGGGGGGGGGAGACCCAGTACTTC
.	14	TRBV6-2/TRBV6-3	.	TRBJ2-3	CASSYAADTDTQYF	TGTGCCAGCAGTTACGCGGCAGACACAGATACGCAGTATTTT
.	14	TRBV4-3	.	TRBJ2-7	CASSQRDTSYEQYF	TGCGCCAGCAGCCAACGGGACACAAGCTACGAGCAGTACTTC
.	13	TRBV5-4	.	TRBJ2-7	CASSTQGSGEQYF	TGTGCCAGCAGCACCCAGGGGTCGGGGGAGCAGTACTTC
.	15	TRBV7-9	.	TRBJ2-3	CASSSIVPYTDTQYF	TGTGCCAGCAGCTCTATAGTTCCGTACACAGATACGCAGTATTTT
.	12	TRBV2	TRBD2	TRBJ2-3	CASRAGADTQYF	TGTGCCAGCCGGGCGGGAGCAGATACGCAGTATTTT
.	15	TRBV7-3	TRBD2	TRBJ2-1	CASRSTSGPYNEQFF	TGTGCCAGCAGGAGTACTAGCGGCCCATACAATGAGCAGTTCTTC
.	16	TRBV7-2	.	TRBJ2-5	CASSLARVRGGETQYF	TGTGCCAGCAGCTTAGCGAGGGTCCGGGGTGGGGAGACCCAGTACTTC
.	13	TRBV11-2	.	TRBJ1-5	CASSLNGGQPQHF	TGTGCCAGCAGCTTAAATGGAGGTCAGCCCCAGCATTTT
.	15	TRBV5-4	.	TRBJ2-3	CASSLVWGSADTQYF	TGTGCCAGCAGCTTGGTCTGGGGTAGCGCAGATACGCAGTATTTT
.	17	TRBV7-9	TRBD2	TRBJ2-1	CASSGSGGTYLYNEQFF	TGTGCCAGCAGCGGTAGCGGGGGGACCTACCTTTACAATGAGCAGTTCTTC
.	16	TRBV14	TRBD1	TRBJ1-2	CASSQQLLGGAGGYTF	TGTGCCAGCAGCCAACAACTCTTAGGGGGCGCGGGTGGCTACACCTTC
.	15	TRBV19	TRBD2	TRBJ2-1	CASTLSGRSYNEQFF	TGTGCCAGTACTCTCTCCGGGAGGTCCTACAATGAGCAGTTCTTC
.	12	TRBV29-1	TRBD1	TRBJ2-5	CSVYRGPETQYF	TGCAGCGTCTACAGGGGGCCCGAGACCCAGTACTTC
.	15	TRBV7-3	.	TRBJ2-1	CASSLTGLQGNEQFF	TGTGCCAGCAGCTTAACCGGGCTACAGGGTAATGAGCAGTTCTTC
.	12	TRBV28	.	TRBJ1-2	CASSSPGRGYTF	TGTGCCAGCAGTTCCCCGGGGAGGGGCTACACCTTC
few	15	TRBV4-3	TRBD2	TRBJ2-1	CASSQSGGGDNEQFF	TGCGCCAGCAGCCAAAGCGGGGGAGGAGACAATGAGCAGTTCTTC
once	15	TRBV6-1	TRBD1	TRBJ2-3	CASSDLRGWADTQYF	TGTGCCAGCAGTGATCTCAGGGGGTGGGCAGATACGCAGTATTTT
once	16	TRBV4-1	TRBD1	TRBJ1-1	CASRQERDRVGTEAFF	TGCGCCAGCAGGCAAGAGAGGGACAGGGTTGGCACTGAAGCTTTCTTT
.	15	TRBV18	.	TRBJ1-1	CASSPEGHQNTEAFF	TGTGCCAGCTCACCTGAGGGACACCAGAACACTGAAGCTTTCTTT
.	15	TRBV7-9	.	TRBJ2-2	CASSLIQAGTGELFF	TGTGCCAGCAGCTTAATCCAGGCTGGCACCGGGGAGCTGTTTTTT
.	19	TRBV19	TRBD1	TRBJ1-5	CASSQRHSNRGVVNQPQHF	TGTGCCAGTAGTCAAAGGCATTCTAACAGGGGGGTGGTCAATCAGCCCCAGCATTTT
.	16	TRBV19	.	TRBJ1-1	CASSPSPMWRNTEAFF	TGTGCCAGTAGTCCCAGCCCGATGTGGAGGAACACTGAAGCTTTCTTT
.	11	TRBV2	.	TRBJ2-3	CASRPDYTQYF	TGTGCCAGCCGACCGGACTATACGCAGTATTTT
few	16	TRBV28	.	TRBJ1-4	CASSYPPGSTNEKLFF	TGTGCCAGCAGTTATCCTCCGGGGTCAACTAATGAAAAACTGTTTTTT
.	16	TRBV19	.	TRBJ2-3	CASSISARSLSDTQYF	TGTGCCAGTAGTATTAGTGCGCGGTCCCTGTCGGATACGCAGTATTTT
.	14	TRBV7-2	.	TRBJ1-1	CASSRGGSNTEAFF	TGTGCCAGCAGCCGGGGGGGCTCGAACACTGAAGCTTTCTTT
.	13	TRBV5-8	.	TRBJ1-5	CASNRQEVQPQHF	TGTGCCAGCAACCGACAGGAGGTACAGCCCCAGCATTTT
.	18	TRBV7-9	TRBD2	TRBJ2-7	CASSLRTSGRSDPYEQYF	TGTGCCAGCAGCCTCCGGACTAGCGGGAGATCGGACCCCTACGAGCAGTACTTC
.	14	TRBV5-1	TRBD1	TRBJ2-7	CASSGTGSSYEQYF	TGCGCCAGCAGTGGGACAGGGAGCTCCTACGAGCAGTACTTC
.	15	TRBV7-9	.	TRBJ1-1	CASSLGTSVNTEAFF	TGTGCCAGCAGCTTAGGGACATCCGTGAACACTGAAGCTTTCTTT
.	15	TRBV19	.	TRBJ2-5	CATSARGNVRETQYF	TGTGCCACGTCGGCCCGCGGCAATGTCCGAGAGACCCAGTACTTC
once	17	TRBV28	TRBD2	TRBJ2-1	CASSDPGLAGVHGEQFF	TGTGCCAGCAGTGACCCTGGGCTGGCGGGAGTTCATGGTGAGCAGTTCTTC
.	13	TRBV28	.	TRBJ1-1	CASNRVLSTEAFF	TGTGCCAGCAACAGGGTCCTAAGCACTGAAGCTTTCTTT
.	15	TRBV28	TRBD2	TRBJ2-1	CASSSPGRDSGEQFF	TGTGCCAGCAGTTCCCCCGGGAGGGACTCGGGCGAGCAGTTCTTC
few	13	TRBV7-9	.	TRBJ1-3	CASSQNSGNTIYF	TGTGCCAGCAGCCAAAACTCTGGAAACACCATATATTTT
.	14	TRBV4-3	.	TRBJ1-2	CASSRRAQLYGYTF	TGCGCCAGCAGCCGCAGGGCCCAACTCTATGGCTACACCTTC
.	19	TRBV4-1	.	TRBJ2-1	CASRHLSPPGFGKNNEQFF	TGCGCCAGCAGACACTTAAGCCCGCCGGGGTTCGGGAAAAACAATGAGCAGTTCTTC
once	13	TRBV6-5	.	TRBJ2-7	CASSYSRQTEQYF	TGTGCCAGCAGTTACTCGAGGCAGACCGAGCAGTACTTC
.	16	TRBV7-2	TRBD1	TRBJ2-1	CASSSTPGTGGVEQFF	TGTGCCAGCAGCTCTACTCCCGGGACAGGGGGTGTTGAGCAGTTCTTC
.	16	TRBV6-5	.	TRBJ2-7	CASSYSPSASSYEQYF	TGTGCCAGCAGTTACTCCCCTAGCGCGAGCTCCTACGAGCAGTACTTC
.	14	TRBV6-2/TRBV6-3	.	TRBJ1-6	CASSWWTLESPLHF	TGTGCCAGCAGTTGGTGGACATTGGAATCACCCCTCCACTTT
.	14	TRBV7-9	TRBD2	TRBJ2-4	CASTSPGGAHIQYF	TGTGCCAGCACTTCACCGGGGGGGGCACACATTCAGTACTTC
.	14	TRBV5-1	TRBD1	TRBJ2-7	CASSLRQGAYEQYF	TGCGCCAGCAGCTTGAGACAGGGGGCCTACGAGCAGTACTTC
.	14	TRBV28	.	TRBJ1-1	CASSPSRQVEEAFF	TGTGCCAGCAGTCCCTCCAGACAGGTGGAAGAAGCTTTCTTT